The clone carrying this T cell receptor (beta chain) was observed at least ten times. Its antigen is not known. The sample originates from a study of T cells in Graves' hyperthyroidism and ophthalmopathy. At the level of the study: The initial diagnosis was the point when peripheral blood was collected, ahead of any treatment.

Disease lasting under 3 months, a NOSPECS grade of at least 4, and a Clinical Activity Score of at least 3 were features of the ophthalmopathy patients. PBMCs stemmed from around 10 ml fresh peripheral blood. Amplification targeted TCR beta CDR3 regions from RNA transcripts. Carried out on the TCR CDR3, a first-round RT-PCR used the HTBI primer set. Each CDR3 protein gets one entry after TCRdb re-called the multiplex PCR reads with MiXCR. The table records fewer than 250,000 distinct CDR3 sequences, approximately 25% of them present only once. The CDR3 consists of 18 residues. With 1 base removed from V and 0 bases from J, the gap between germline ends came to 16 bases. The germline V gene has CDR1 SGHVS and CDR2 FQNEAQ. Regarding the study as a whole: In simple terms, a model built on 13 V-J features told ophthalmopathy apart from stable hyperthyroidism.

The material sequenced was blood. The chain joins TRBV7-8 to TRBJ2-4; maybe TRBD2 (6 bases). This clonotype was obtained from a woman aged 35 to 49 with Graves' ophthalmopathy. CDR3 protein: CASSLGPYEGLAKNIQYF. The DNA for the CDR3 is TGTGCCAGCAGCTTAGGGCCTTACGAGGGACTAGCCAAAAACATTCAGTACTTC.